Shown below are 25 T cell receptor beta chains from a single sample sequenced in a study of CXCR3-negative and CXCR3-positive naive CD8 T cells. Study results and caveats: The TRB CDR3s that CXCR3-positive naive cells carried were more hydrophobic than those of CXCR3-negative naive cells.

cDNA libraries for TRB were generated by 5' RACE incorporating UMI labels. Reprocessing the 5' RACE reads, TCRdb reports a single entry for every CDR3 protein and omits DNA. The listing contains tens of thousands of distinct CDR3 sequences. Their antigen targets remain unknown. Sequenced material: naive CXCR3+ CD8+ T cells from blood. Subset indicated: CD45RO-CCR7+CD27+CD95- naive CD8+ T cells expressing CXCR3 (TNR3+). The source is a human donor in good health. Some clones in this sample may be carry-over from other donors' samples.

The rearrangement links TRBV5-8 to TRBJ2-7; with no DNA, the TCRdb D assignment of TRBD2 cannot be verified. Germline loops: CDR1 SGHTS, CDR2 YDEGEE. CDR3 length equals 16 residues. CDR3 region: CASSLEGSPFSYEQYF.

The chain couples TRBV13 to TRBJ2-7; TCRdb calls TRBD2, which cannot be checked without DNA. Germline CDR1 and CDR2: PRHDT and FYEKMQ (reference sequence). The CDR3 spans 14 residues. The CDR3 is CASSFSGETYEQYF.

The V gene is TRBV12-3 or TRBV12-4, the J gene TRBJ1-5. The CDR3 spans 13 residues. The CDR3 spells CASGGDSNQPQHF.

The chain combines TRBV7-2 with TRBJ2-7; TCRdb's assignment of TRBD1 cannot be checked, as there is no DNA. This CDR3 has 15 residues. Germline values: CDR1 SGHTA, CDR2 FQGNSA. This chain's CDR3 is CASSRGEAQLDEQYF. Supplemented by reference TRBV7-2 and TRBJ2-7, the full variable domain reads GAGVSQSPSNKVTEKGKDVELRCDPISGHTALYWYRQSLGQGLEFLIYFQGNSAPDKSGLPSDRFSAERTGGSVSTLTIQRTQQEDSAVYLCASSRGEAQLDEQYFGPGTRLTVT.

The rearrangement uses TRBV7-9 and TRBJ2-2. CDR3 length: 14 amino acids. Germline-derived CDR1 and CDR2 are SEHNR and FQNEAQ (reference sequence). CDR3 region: CASTHIPNTGELFF.

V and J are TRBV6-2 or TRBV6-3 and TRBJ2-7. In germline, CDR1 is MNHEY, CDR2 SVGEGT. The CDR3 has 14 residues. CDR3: CASSYSTSAHEQYF.

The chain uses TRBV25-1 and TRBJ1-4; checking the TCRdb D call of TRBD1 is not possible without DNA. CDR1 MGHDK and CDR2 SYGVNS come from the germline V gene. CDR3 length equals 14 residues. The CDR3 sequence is CASSDGSGDEKLFF.

CDR3 loop: CASSSGSGEAFF. The rearrangement joins TRBV7-9 to TRBJ1-1; TCRdb proposes TRBD1, but this gene call is untestable without DNA. Looked up from germline, CDR1 is SEHNR and CDR2 is FQNEAQ (reference sequence). The CDR3 runs to 12 residues.

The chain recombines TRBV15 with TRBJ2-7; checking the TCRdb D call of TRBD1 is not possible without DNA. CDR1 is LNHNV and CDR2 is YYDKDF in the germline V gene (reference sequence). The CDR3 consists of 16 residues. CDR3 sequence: CATSSPAGTGGYEQYF. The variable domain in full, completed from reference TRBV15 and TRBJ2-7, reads DAMVIQNPRYQVTQFGKPVTLSCSQTLNHNVMYWYQQKSSQAPKLLFHYYDKDFNNEADTPDNFQSRRPNTSFCFLDIRSPGLGDTAMYLCATSSPAGTGGYEQYFGPGTRLTVT.

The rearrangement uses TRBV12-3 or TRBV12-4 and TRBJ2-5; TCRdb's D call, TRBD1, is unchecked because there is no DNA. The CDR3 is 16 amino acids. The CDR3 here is CASSGHPGRFRETQYF.

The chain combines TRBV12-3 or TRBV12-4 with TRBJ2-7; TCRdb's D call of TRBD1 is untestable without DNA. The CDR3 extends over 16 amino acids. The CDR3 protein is CASSLGPTGSTYEQYF.

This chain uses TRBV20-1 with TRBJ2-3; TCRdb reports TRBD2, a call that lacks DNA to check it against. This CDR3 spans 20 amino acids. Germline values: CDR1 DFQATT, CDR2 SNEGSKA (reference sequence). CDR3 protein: CSARDPLGGGAFPGTDTQYF.

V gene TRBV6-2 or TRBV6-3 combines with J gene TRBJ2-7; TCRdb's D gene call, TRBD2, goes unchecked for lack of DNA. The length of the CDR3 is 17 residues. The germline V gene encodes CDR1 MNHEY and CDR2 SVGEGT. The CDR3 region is CASSYSGGGSSSYEQYF.

CDR3 amino acids: CASSLWSSGVVLETQYF. This chain links TRBV7-2 with TRBJ2-5; the D call from TCRdb, TRBD2, cannot be confirmed without DNA. Germline-derived CDR1 and CDR2 are SGHTA and FQGNSA. This CDR3 spans 17 amino acids.

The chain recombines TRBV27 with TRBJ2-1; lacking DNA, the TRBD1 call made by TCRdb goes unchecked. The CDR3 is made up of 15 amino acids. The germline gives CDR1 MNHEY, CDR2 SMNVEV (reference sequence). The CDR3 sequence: CASSPLPTGNNEQFF.

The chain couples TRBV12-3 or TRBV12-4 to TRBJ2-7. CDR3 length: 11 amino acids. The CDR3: CASAFGDEQYF.

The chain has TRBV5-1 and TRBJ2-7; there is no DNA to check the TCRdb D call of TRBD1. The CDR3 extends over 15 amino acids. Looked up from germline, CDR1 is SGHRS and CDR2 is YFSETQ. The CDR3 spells CASSLGGTGSYEQYF.

Here the CDR3 reads CASSLVGSWPGTQYF. The genes are TRBV28 and TRBJ2-5. This CDR3 spans 15 amino acids. Germline V gene data show CDR1 as MDHEN and CDR2 as SYDVKM. Supplemented by reference TRBV28 and TRBJ2-5, the full variable domain reads DVKVTQSSRYLVKRTGEKVFLECVQDMDHENMFWYRQDPGLGLRLIYFSYDVKMKEKGDIPEGYSVSREKKERFSLILESASTNQTSMYLCASSLVGSWPGTQYFGPGTRLLVL.

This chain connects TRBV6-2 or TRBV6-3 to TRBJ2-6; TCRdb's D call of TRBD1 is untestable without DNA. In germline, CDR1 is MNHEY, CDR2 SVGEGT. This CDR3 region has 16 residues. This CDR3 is CATAGFMGPGANVLTF.

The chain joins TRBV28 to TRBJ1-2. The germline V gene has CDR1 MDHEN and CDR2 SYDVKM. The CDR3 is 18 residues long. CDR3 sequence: CASIAGFLRTDSNYGYTF.

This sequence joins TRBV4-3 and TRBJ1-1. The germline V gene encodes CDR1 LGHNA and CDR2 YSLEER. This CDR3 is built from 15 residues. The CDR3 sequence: CASSQDEGCSTETFF.

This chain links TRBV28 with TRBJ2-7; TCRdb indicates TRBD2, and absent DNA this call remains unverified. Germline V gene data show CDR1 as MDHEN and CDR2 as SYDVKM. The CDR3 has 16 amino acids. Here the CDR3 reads CASSLIPGLDGDEQYF. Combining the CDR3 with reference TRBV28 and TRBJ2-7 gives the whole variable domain DVKVTQSSRYLVKRTGEKVFLECVQDMDHENMFWYRQDPGLGLRLIYFSYDVKMKEKGDIPEGYSVSREKKERFSLILESASTNQTSMYLCASSLIPGLDGDEQYFGPGTRLTVT.

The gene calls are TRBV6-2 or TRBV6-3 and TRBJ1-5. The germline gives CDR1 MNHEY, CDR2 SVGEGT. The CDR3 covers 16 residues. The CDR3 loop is CASSRSGGEMIQPQHF.

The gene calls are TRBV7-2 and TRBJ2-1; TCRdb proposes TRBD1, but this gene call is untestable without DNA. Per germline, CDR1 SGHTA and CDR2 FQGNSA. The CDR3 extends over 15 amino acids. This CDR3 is CASSFNTRRANEQFF.

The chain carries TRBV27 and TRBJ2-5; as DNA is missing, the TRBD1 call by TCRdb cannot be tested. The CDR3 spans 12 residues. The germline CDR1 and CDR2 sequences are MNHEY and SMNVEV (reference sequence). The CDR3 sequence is CASSLGSGTIYF.